This is a list of T cell receptor beta chains from one sample in a study of blood T cell repertoires in COVID-19. Sequencing used immunoSEQ multiplex PCR; TCRdb keeps in-frame clones, though not all of them. This sample has some 40,000 clones; around 89% occur once, and the top ten carry about 4.6%. The sample taken for sequencing was peripheral blood. The receptor source for this set is a human donor in a cohort sampled during active COVID-19. The CDR3 runs from the conserved cysteine through the conserved F or W. Fields, in order: V gene, clone size, J gene, D gene, CDR3 DNA, CDR3 protein. D genes are given only for firm matches. Clone size is not always given. Where it is, it says once, few, many or a class for expanded clones.

V: TRBV28
size: NA
J: TRBJ2-1
D: TRBD2
DNA: TGTGCCAGCAGTTCCCGAGGAGCGGGGTCGAACTATAATGAGCAGTTCTTC
CDR3: CASSSRGAGSNYNEQFF

V: TRBV27
size: NA
J: TRBJ2-1
D: TRBD1
DNA: TGTGCCTCTAGAAAGGGACAGGGGGCTTACAATGAGCAGTTCTTC
CDR3: CASRKGQGAYNEQFF

V: TRBV6-5
size: NA
J: TRBJ1-2
D: NA
DNA: TGTGCCAGCATGTCACAGGTAGACGTTTACACCTTC
CDR3: CASMSQVDVYTF

V: TRBV9
size: NA
J: TRBJ2-1
D: TRBD1
DNA: TGTGCCAGCAGCATAGACAGGGAGTTGATGGATGAGCAGTTCTTC
CDR3: CASSIDRELMDEQFF

V: TRBV28
size: once
J: TRBJ2-3
D: TRBD1
DNA: TGTGCCAGCAGTTTAGAGGACAGGGCGTTTTCAGATACGCAGTATTTT
CDR3: CASSLEDRAFSDTQYF

V: TRBV3-1/TRBV3-2
size: NA
J: TRBJ1-1
D: TRBD1
DNA: TGTGCCAGCAGCCCGGGACAGCAAAACACTGAAGCTTTCTTT
CDR3: CASSPGQQNTEAFF

V: TRBV19
size: NA
J: TRBJ2-3
D: TRBD2
DNA: TGTGCCAGTAGTAAGGGACTAGCGGGAGGGCCCGGAGATACGCAGTATTTT
CDR3: CASSKGLAGGPGDTQYF

V: TRBV27
size: NA
J: TRBJ1-1
D: TRBD1
DNA: TGTGCCAGCAGTTTAGGGACAGGGCGGACTGAAGCTTTCTTT
CDR3: CASSLGTGRTEAFF

V: TRBV28
size: NA
J: TRBJ2-7
D: TRBD1
DNA: TGTGCCAGCACCCCCCCGGGACAGGGCTACGAGCAGTACTTC
CDR3: CASTPPGQGYEQYF

V: TRBV7-8
size: NA
J: TRBJ1-1
D: NA
DNA: TGTGCCAGCACCGACTCGGTAACTGAAGCTTTCTTT
CDR3: CASTDSVTEAFF

V: TRBV19
size: NA
J: TRBJ1-3
D: NA
DNA: TGTGCCACTAAGGACGGGACTCTCTCTGGAAACACCATATATTTT
CDR3: CATKDGTLSGNTIYF

V: TRBV5-1
size: NA
J: TRBJ1-2
D: NA
DNA: TGCGCCAGCAGCACCGACGCGGTGGGCTACACCTTC
CDR3: CASSTDAVGYTF

V: TRBV3-1/TRBV3-2
size: NA
J: TRBJ1-1
D: NA
DNA: TGTGCCAGCAGCCAAGGTTTAGAAGCTTTCTTT
CDR3: CASSQGLEAFF

V: TRBV11-1
size: NA
J: TRBJ1-6
D: TRBD1
DNA: TGTGCCAGCAGCTTACCGGACAGGGGAGACAATTCACCCCTCCACTTT
CDR3: CASSLPDRGDNSPLHF

V: TRBV6-2/TRBV6-3
size: NA
J: TRBJ2-7
D: NA
DNA: TGTGCCAGCAGCAGAACTCAGGGCCATACGTACGAGCAGTACTTC
CDR3: CASSRTQGHTYEQYF

V: TRBV12-3/TRBV12-4
size: NA
J: TRBJ1-2
D: NA
DNA: TGTGCCAGCAGTTTATCCACAGGGTATGGCTACACCTTC
CDR3: CASSLSTGYGYTF

V: TRBV5-4
size: few
J: TRBJ2-7
D: NA
DNA: TGTGCCAGCAGCTTCGGCGCGGGGACGATCTACGAGCAGTACTTC
CDR3: CASSFGAGTIYEQYF

V: TRBV19
size: few
J: TRBJ1-5
D: TRBD1
DNA: TGTGCCAGTACCGGACAGGGGTTTCTGGGCAGGCAGCCCCAGCATTTT
CDR3: CASTGQGFLGRQPQHF

V: TRBV6-2/TRBV6-3
size: NA
J: TRBJ1-2
D: NA
DNA: TGTGCCAGCAGTTACGGGCAGAACTATGGCTACACCTTC
CDR3: CASSYGQNYGYTF

V: TRBV27
size: once
J: TRBJ1-4
D: TRBD1
DNA: TGTGCCAGCAGTTTGACAGGGGAAAATGAAAAACTGTTTTTT
CDR3: CASSLTGENEKLFF

V: TRBV11-3
size: NA
J: TRBJ2-7
D: TRBD2
DNA: TGTGCCAGCAGCTTAGGACTAGGGACTAGCGGCTACGAGCAGTACTTC
CDR3: CASSLGLGTSGYEQYF

V: TRBV4-1
size: NA
J: TRBJ1-6
D: TRBD1
DNA: TGCGCCAGCAGCCAAGGGCACAGGGGTTCACCCCTCCACTTT
CDR3: CASSQGHRGSPLHF

V: TRBV3-1/TRBV3-2
size: NA
J: TRBJ1-1
D: NA
DNA: TGTGCCAGCAGCCAAGTGGCAGGCGGGACTGAAGCTTTCTTT
CDR3: CASSQVAGGTEAFF

V: TRBV5-8
size: few
J: TRBJ2-1
D: TRBD1
DNA: TGTGCCAGCAGAGCCGGGACAGGGTTGTACAATGAGCAGTTCTTC
CDR3: CASRAGTGLYNEQFF

V: TRBV9
size: NA
J: TRBJ2-7
D: NA
DNA: TGTGCCAGCAGCTCCCGGGAAGGACCGCAGTACTTC
CDR3: CASSSREGPQYF

V: TRBV7-2
size: once
J: TRBJ2-5
D: NA
DNA: TGTGCCAGCAGCCCAAGTCGGGAGACCCAGTACTTC
CDR3: CASSPSRETQYF

V: TRBV9
size: NA
J: TRBJ2-7
D: TRBD2
DNA: TGTGCCAGCAGCCCGGGACTAGCGGGAGTCAGCGAGCAGTACTTC
CDR3: CASSPGLAGVSEQYF

V: TRBV18
size: NA
J: TRBJ2-1
D: TRBD2
DNA: TGTGCCAGCTCACCAGGAACTAGCGCGACCTTCAATGAGCAGTTCTTC
CDR3: CASSPGTSATFNEQFF

V: TRBV27
size: NA
J: TRBJ2-3
D: NA
DNA: TGTGCCAGCAGAAGGTGGGGGGACACAGATACGCAGTATTTT
CDR3: CASRRWGDTDTQYF

V: TRBV30
size: NA
J: TRBJ2-7
D: TRBD2
DNA: TGTGCCTGGAGTGGGCTAGCGGGAAGTTCCCGGTACGAGCAGTACTTC
CDR3: CAWSGLAGSSRYEQYF

V: TRBV4-2
size: NA
J: TRBJ2-1
D: TRBD2
DNA: TGTGCCAGCAGCCAAGATCGTGTGGGACTAGAGCAGTTCTTC
CDR3: CASSQDRVGLEQFF

V: TRBV11-2
size: NA
J: TRBJ2-1
D: TRBD2
DNA: TGTGCCAGCAGCCACGGACTAGCAAACAATGAGCAGTTCTTC
CDR3: CASSHGLANNEQFF

V: TRBV6-2/TRBV6-3
size: NA
J: TRBJ1-1
D: NA
DNA: TGTGCCAGCAGTTACCCGTTTAGCAGATTGAACACTGAAGCTTTCTTT
CDR3: CASSYPFSRLNTEAFF

V: TRBV5-4
size: NA
J: TRBJ2-1
D: NA
DNA: TGTGCCACCACGTTCCTCAGCTCCTACAATGAGCAGTTCTTC
CDR3: CATTFLSSYNEQFF

V: TRBV7-6
size: NA
J: TRBJ2-1
D: NA
DNA: TGTGCCAGCAGCTTCTACCGGGACTCCCGCAATGAGCAGTTCTTC
CDR3: CASSFYRDSRNEQFF

V: TRBV4-1
size: NA
J: TRBJ2-3
D: NA
DNA: TGCGCCAGCAGCCAAGTCCCGGAGGCTCTCACAGATACGCAGTATTTT
CDR3: CASSQVPEALTDTQYF

V: TRBV11-2
size: once
J: TRBJ1-4
D: NA
DNA: TGTGCCAGCGCTCTAAAGGTTTCTAGGGAAAAACTGTTTTTT
CDR3: CASALKVSREKLFF